This T cell receptor (beta chain) was sequenced during a study of blood T cell repertoires in COVID-19. Study-level information: Sites in the United States, Italy and Spain provided acute and convalescent COVID-19 samples. PBMCs, B-cell-depleted T cells, or T cells were the source of the cDNA or gDNA that made up the material.

In germline, CDR1 is SGDLS, CDR2 YYNGEE. CDR3 size: 16 residues. J gave up 1 base and V 3 bases, and 9 bases lay outside the gene matches. The authors' processing: Amplification of reference gene primers provided the estimated nucleated cell counts. The repertoire was sequenced with immunoSEQ multiplex PCR; TCRdb's copy has only in-frame clones and lacks some. D and trimming come from the DNA, and the V and J calls and clone size come from that table. The repertoire holds tens of thousands of clones, with around 90% as singletons. The clonotype was recovered from a man aged 50 or older with acute or convalescent COVID-19. V is TRBV9 and J is TRBJ1-1; 7 positions match TRBD1. Specimen: peripheral blood. CDR3 in DNA: TGTGCCAGCAGCGGACAGGGAGGTCTTGCGAACACTGAAGCTTTCTTT. It codes for CASSGQGGLANTEAFF.